This T cell receptor (beta chain) was identified during a study of cytomegalovirus exposure and HLA in healthy donors. Overall study: From HLA-typed donors, an early data release held approximately 85 million unique TCRs. Findings of the study overall: The analysis excluded some indistinguishable V segments, including TRBV6-2 and TRBV6-3. With further analysis later on, most CMV-associated TCR beta chains appeared HLA-restricted. In a later analysis, V- and J-gene trimming of beta chains associated with a DCLRE1C missense variant, replicated independently.

Germline CDR1 and CDR2: KGHSH and LQKENI. The CDR3 is 13 amino acids. Trimming left V 5 bases short and J 2 bases short, with 9 bases between. A note on this clone: As yet, its antigen is unknown.

Amplification used 60 Vbeta primers and 13 Jbeta primers. Data came from immunoSEQ multiplex PCR; TCRdb stores just in-frame clones and leaves some out. This sample carries 200,000 to 250,000 clones, 70% to 85% of them seen once, and the ten largest clones take about 1.7%. J is TRBJ2-5 and V is TRBV18; no clear D. This sequence originates from a man in his fifties or sixties in good health and CMV-seronegative. The sequenced sample was PBMCs. The CDR3 bases are TGTGCCAGCTCAAGAGTCTCTCAAGAGACCCAGTACTTC. Amino acids: CASSRVSQETQYF.